This note documents a single T cell receptor (beta chain) sequence. This sample is part of a study of immune cell composition in non-small cell lung cancer. Normal lung was taken at the farthest possible site, at least 3 cm from tumour. Template was genomic DNA from frozen, unsorted single-cell suspensions. Germline V CDR1 and CDR2: MDHEN, SYDVKM. The V and J ends lost 2 bases and 7 bases respectively, with 8 bases between them. This CDR3 is built from 13 residues. Only in-frame clones appear in the TCRdb table, and some are missing; sequencing was by immunoSEQ multiplex PCR. The data contain more than 15,000 clones, 77% of them singletons. The sample also formed part of further work on CD4 T cells in lung cancer. That work states: Most patients were former smokers with adenocarcinoma or squamous histology. Some patients had received nivolumab or pembrolizumab before giving blood.

The chain is built from TRBV28 and TRBJ1-4; D is uncertain. Material for sequencing was non-adjacent lung tissue. The source is a human donor with non-small cell lung cancer. CDR3 amino acids: CASSLRRAEKLFF. In nucleotides, the CDR3 is TGTGCCAGCAGTTTAAGGCGGGCTGAAAAACTGTTTTTT.